These T cell receptor beta chains were read from a single sample in a study of shared clonotypes between healthy human individuals. The protocol was immunoSEQ multiplex PCR, while the TCRdb copy is restricted to in-frame clones and leaves out a portion. The table includes about 710,000 clones, 55% to 80% detected once. Sequencing was done on a sample of memory CD4+ T cells sorted from blood. The origin of the receptors is a woman in her thirties in good health. Both conserved end residues are part of each CDR3. A D gene is named only where the DNA matches it firmly. Expanded clones get a size class; other rows say once, few or many, or leave the size out.

size,J,D,V,DNA,CDR3
few,TRBJ2-2,NA,TRBV19,TGTGCCAGTAGCCCAGGGCGCGCGGGATATGACACCGGGGAGCTGTTTTTT,CASSPGRAGYDTGELFF
NA,TRBJ2-5,NA,TRBV7-9,TGTGCCAGCAGCTCGGGTGGGGGGAAAGAGACCCAGTACTTC,CASSSGGGKETQYF
once,TRBJ2-2,TRBD1,TRBV27,TGTGCCAGCAGCCCGGACAGGGGGCTGACCGGGGAGCTGTTTTTT,CASSPDRGLTGELFF
NA,TRBJ2-7,TRBD1,TRBV27,TGTGCCACCAAAAGACAGGGCTTGGCCTACGAGCAGTACTTC,CATKRQGLAYEQYF
NA,TRBJ1-2,NA,TRBV28,TGTGCCAGCAGTACTACCCTGGGGGGTTATAACTATGGCTACACCTTC,CASSTTLGGYNYGYTF
NA,TRBJ2-3,TRBD2,TRBV5-1,TGCGCCAGCAGCGAGACTAGCGGGAGCTCTAGCACAGATACGCAGTATTTT,CASSETSGSSSTDTQYF
NA,TRBJ2-1,NA,TRBV7-9,TGTGCCAGCAGCTCGGGACTGACCTACGACAATGAGCAGTTCTTC,CASSSGLTYDNEQFF
NA,TRBJ2-3,NA,TRBV7-3,TGTGCCAGCAGCGATGAGGATACGCAGTATTTT,CASSDEDTQYF
NA,TRBJ2-7,TRBD2,TRBV29-1,TGCAGCGTTCGAAGCGGTAGCGGGAGCTACGAGCAGTACTTC,CSVRSGSGSYEQYF
few,TRBJ2-2,TRBD2,TRBV19,TGTGCCAGTACTAGCGGGAGGGGTCCCGGGGAGCTGTTTTTT,CASTSGRGPGELFF
NA,TRBJ1-5,TRBD1,TRBV5-1,TGCGCCAGCAGCCCGGGACAGACTAGCAATCAGCCCCAGCATTTT,CASSPGQTSNQPQHF
NA,TRBJ2-3,NA,TRBV18,TGTGCCAGCTCACCAGCGCCAGATACGCAGTATTTT,CASSPAPDTQYF
NA,TRBJ1-2,TRBD1,TRBV4-1,TGCGCCAGCAGCCAAGAACTACAGGGGGAGGGAGGCTACACCTTC,CASSQELQGEGGYTF
NA,TRBJ1-2,TRBD1,TRBV7-8,TGTGCCAGCAGCTCAAAAACCCCGGGACAGGGGGCTGGGGGCTACACCTTC,CASSSKTPGQGAGGYTF
NA,TRBJ2-7,NA,TRBV6-6,TGTGCCAGCAGGCGGGACCCCTACGAGCAGTACTTC,CASRRDPYEQYF
NA,TRBJ2-7,NA,TRBV18,TGTGCCAGCTCACCAACAGAGGGGTACGAGCAGTACTTC,CASSPTEGYEQYF
NA,TRBJ2-3,NA,TRBV11-2,TGTGCCAGCACCTCAGGGGGGGGAGGTCGCACAGATACGCAGTATTTT,CASTSGGGGRTDTQYF
NA,TRBJ2-7,TRBD2,TRBV9,TGTGCCAGCAGTCTCGGTCCGGGAGGGATCTACGAGCAGTACTTC,CASSLGPGGIYEQYF
NA,TRBJ2-7,NA,TRBV18,TGTGCCAGCTCACCACCGGGAAGGGGGGGGCAGGAGCAGTACTTC,CASSPPGRGGQEQYF
NA,TRBJ2-3,TRBD1,TRBV2,TGTGCCAGCAGGAAGGGGGCCGTAGATACGCAGTATTTT,CASRKGAVDTQYF
NA,TRBJ1-1,NA,TRBV28,TGTGCCAGCAGTTTCGGAGTTAGAGAAGCTTTCTTT,CASSFGVREAFF
once,TRBJ2-3,TRBD1,TRBV7-9,TGTGCCAGCAGCGAGGGACAGGGGGCAGATACGCAGTATTTT,CASSEGQGADTQYF
few,TRBJ1-4,NA,TRBV6-5,TGTGCCAGCAGTTACTCGGGGGGAAATGAAAAACTGTTTTTT,CASSYSGGNEKLFF
many,TRBJ2-1,NA,TRBV6-5,TGTGCCAGCAACCCACTTCTATCCTACAATGAGCAGTTCTTC,CASNPLLSYNEQFF
NA,TRBJ2-5,NA,TRBV5-1,TGCGCCAGCAGACGGGACGCCTCCCCAGGGACCCAGTACTTC,CASRRDASPGTQYF
NA,TRBJ2-2,NA,TRBV29-1,TGCAGCGGCACCAGGGGTTCGGGCGGGGAGCTGTTTTTT,CSGTRGSGGELFF
NA,TRBJ2-3,TRBD1,TRBV9,TGTGCCAGCAGCGTACAGGGGGCGCAGGTAGATACGCAGTATTTT,CASSVQGAQVDTQYF
NA,TRBJ2-2,NA,TRBV5-1,TGCGCCAGCAGCTTGGCTTCTAGGGGCACCGACACCGGGGAGCTGTTTTTT,CASSLASRGTDTGELFF
NA,TRBJ2-7,TRBD1,TRBV11-2,TGTGCCAGCAGCTCGAGAAGGACAGGGTACAATATTTCCTACGAGCAGTACTTC,CASSSRRTGYNISYEQYF
NA,TRBJ2-7,NA,TRBV27,TGTGCCAGCTCCCCCATAGGGTGGGACCACGAGCAGTACTTC,CASSPIGWDHEQYF
NA,TRBJ2-1,TRBD1,TRBV19,TGTGCCAGTACCCTCCAGGGGGATGTTGGCAATGAGCAGTTCTTC,CASTLQGDVGNEQFF
NA,TRBJ1-5,NA,TRBV6-1,TGTGCCAGCAGTGATTATCGAGGGTATGAACGGCAGCCCCAGCATTTT,CASSDYRGYERQPQHF
NA,TRBJ2-1,TRBD1,TRBV10-3,TGTGCCAGCAGCCGGACAGGGAACCCCTACAATGAGCAGTTCTTC,CASSRTGNPYNEQFF
NA,TRBJ1-2,TRBD1,TRBV10-2,TGCGCCAGCAGCCCCGGGACAGTGAACTATGGCTACACCTTC,CASSPGTVNYGYTF
NA,TRBJ1-1,NA,TRBV28,TGTGCCAGCAGTTTTTTACAGGGGAACACTGAAGCTTTCTTT,CASSFLQGNTEAFF
NA,TRBJ2-5,TRBD2,TRBV7-9,TGTGCCAGCAGCTTACGGTTAGCGGGAGGACAAGAGACCCAGTACTTC,CASSLRLAGGQETQYF
NA,TRBJ2-4,NA,TRBV7-8,TGTGCCAGCAGCTTTGGCGACGCCAAAAACATTCAGTACTTC,CASSFGDAKNIQYF
NA,TRBJ2-2,TRBD2,TRBV19,TGTGCCAGTAGTGATGGGACTAGCTTTCCCGGGGAGCTGTTTTTT,CASSDGTSFPGELFF
NA,TRBJ2-3,TRBD1,TRBV10-3,TGTGCCATCAGTAAAGACAGGGGCACAGATACGCAGTATTTT,CAISKDRGTDTQYF
NA,TRBJ2-7,NA,TRBV18,TGTGCCAGCTCACCATCCCAATACGAGCAGTACTTC,CASSPSQYEQYF
NA,TRBJ2-7,NA,TRBV5-1,TGCGCCAGCAGCTTTGGGGGAGACGAGCAGTACTTC,CASSFGGDEQYF